A single T cell receptor beta chain is shown here with its context. The data were obtained in a study of blood T cell repertoires in COVID-19. Study-level background: Acute and convalescent COVID-19 samples came from the United States, Italy and Spain. In each case, the material was cDNA or gDNA derived from T cells, B-cell-depleted T cells, or PBMCs.

The CDR3 spans 16 residues. Germline CDR1 and CDR2: GTSNPN and SVGIG (reference sequence). V shed 7 bases and J 8 bases; nucleotides not matched to a gene: 16. In the source study's methods: Amplified reference gene primers provided the basis for estimating nucleated cell counts. The protocol was immunoSEQ multiplex PCR, while the TCRdb copy is restricted to in-frame clones and leaves out a portion. The V and J calls and clone size are taken from that table; D and trimming were inferred from the DNA. The repertoire holds about 270,000 clones, approximately 91% seen once, with 2% to 2.5% in the top ten.

The chain employs TRBV30 and TRBJ1-4; 10 bases match TRBD1. The receptor's source is a man between 50 and 59 years old with acute or convalescent COVID-19. The sample was peripheral blood. Here the CDR3 reads CASSHGTGDRGEKLFF. In DNA, the CDR3 is TGTGCCTCCTCACACGGGACAGGGGATAGGGGGGAAAAACTGTTTTTT.